One and the same sample provided the 12 T cell receptor beta chains below, sequenced in a study of T cell responses to AZD1222 COVID-19 vaccine. Assay used: immunoSEQ multiplex PCR; TCRdb lists only in-frame clones, some missing. Of approximately 74,000 clones listed, 75% to 90% were seen once; the top ten hold around 25%. The sample in question was peripheral blood, obtained 28 days after the second AZD1222 dose. These receptors were obtained from an adult who received the AZD1222 COVID-19 vaccine.

V gene TRBV27 combines with J gene TRBJ1-6; the match to TRBD1 covers 7 bases. The germline V gene encodes CDR1 MNHEY and CDR2 SMNVEV (reference sequence). V lost 5 bases to trimming and J lost 8 bases; unmatched junction nucleotides: 6. This CDR3 has 14 amino acids. The CDR3 protein is CASSITGDYSPLHF. CDR3 in DNA: TGTGCCAGCAGTATAACAGGGGATTATTCACCCCTCCACTTT.

The V call is TRBV7-9, the J call TRBJ1-1, with D unclear. Germline lookup yields CDR1 SEHNR and CDR2 FQNEAQ (reference sequence). Trimming removed 2 bases at V and 4 bases at J, with 17 bases between. This CDR3 has 16 residues. CDR3 sequence (DNA): TGTGCCAGCAGCTTACTGCGGCCAATGGTCAGCACTGAAGCTTTCTTT. It translates to CASSLLRPMVSTEAFF. The full variable domain, completed using reference TRBV7-9 and TRBJ1-1, is DTGVSQNPRHKITKRGQNVTFRCDPISEHNRLYWYRQTLGQGPEFLTYFQNEAQLEKSRLLSDRFSAERPKGSFSTLEIQRTEQGDSAMYLCASSLLRPMVSTEAFFGQGTRLTVV.

The gene calls are TRBV12-5 and TRBJ2-3, with TRBD1 matching over 7 bases. This CDR3 has 13 amino acids. Unmatched junction bases numbered 6, after V lost 1 base and J lost 11 bases. Germline V gene lookup returns CDR1 LGHNT and CDR2 FRNRAP. This CDR3 is CASGLARDSGQYF. For the CDR3, the DNA is TGTGCTAGTGGTTTGGCCCGGGACAGCGGGCAGTATTTT.

The J gene is TRBJ1-1, the V gene TRBV20-1; no firm D call. There are 14 residues in the CDR3. Germline assignment: CDR1 DFQATT and CDR2 SNEGSKA (reference sequence). The germline V and J ends were trimmed by 3 bases and 2 bases, with 13 bases remaining between them. CDR3 in amino acids: CSASGVSLNTEAFF. CDR3 DNA sequence: TGCAGTGCTAGTGGCGTCAGCTTAAACACTGAAGCTTTCTTT.

The chain is built from TRBV19 and TRBJ2-4; the D gene is possibly TRBD2 (5 bases). The germline V gene encodes CDR1 LNHDA and CDR2 SQIVND (reference sequence). Trimming shortened V by 2 bases and J by 0 bases, and 11 bases separated the two germline ends. The CDR3 extends over 16 amino acids. CDR3 bases: TGTGCCAGTAGTATATCGGACTTTGGAGCCAAAAACATTCAGTACTTC. It translates to CASSISDFGAKNIQYF.

CDR3 protein: CASSSSGSNYEQYF. The CDR3 nucleotides read TGTGCCAGCAGCTCTAGCGGGAGTAACTACGAGCAGTACTTC. J is TRBJ2-7 and V is TRBV5-4, with 10 bases matching TRBD2. Looked up from germline, CDR1 is SGHNT and CDR2 is YYREEE (reference sequence). The CDR3 sequence is 14 residues long. Trimming removed 3 bases from V and 3 bases from J; junction bases left unmatched: 3.

The genes are TRBV2 and TRBJ2-2, with a possible D match to TRBD2 (5 bases). V lost 1 base and J 6 bases, leaving 6 bases between the germline ends. Germline CDR1 SNHLY, CDR2 FYNNEI. The CDR3 consists of 13 residues. Here the CDR3 DNA reads TGTGCCAGCAGTGAAGGGAGGCCCGGGGAGCTGTTTTTT. It specifies CASSEGRPGELFF.

The rearrangement uses TRBV3-1 (or the pseudogene TRBV3-2) and TRBJ2-3; D might be TRBD2 (5 bases). The CDR3 spans 13 residues. V gave up 8 bases and J gave up 6 bases, with 15 bases separating them. Germline lookup yields CDR1 LGHDT and CDR2 YNNKEL (reference sequence). The CDR3 sequence: CASWKWGADTQYF. CDR3 sequence (DNA): TGTGCCAGCTGGAAATGGGGAGCGGATACGCAGTATTTT.

V usage is TRBV5-1 and J usage is TRBJ2-5, with D perhaps matching TRBD2 (5 bases). The V gene lost 2 bases and the J gene lost 4 bases, with 12 bases spanning the gap. Germline V gene lookup returns CDR1 SGHRS and CDR2 YFSETQ. The CDR3 sequence is 14 residues long. The CDR3 sequence: CASSFGPEGETQYF. The CDR3 DNA is TGCGCCAGCAGCTTCGGCCCCGAGGGAGAGACCCAGTACTTC.

This clone was counted ten times or more. The rearrangement links TRBV27 to TRBJ1-2; a weak D match, TRBD1 (5 bases). CDR1 MNHEY and CDR2 SMNVEV come from the germline V gene (reference sequence). There are 15 residues in the CDR3. V was pared by 3 bases and J by 3 bases, with 14 bases between. In DNA, the CDR3 is TGTGCCAGCAGTTTCTACCAGGGTGGTGACTATGGCTACACCTTC. Its translation is CASSFYQGGDYGYTF.

The genes are TRBV20-1 and TRBJ1-2; 8 bases match TRBD1. The ends lost 3 bases at V and 0 bases at J; junction bases unmatched: 9. This CDR3 contains 16 residues. The germline V gene has CDR1 DFQATT and CDR2 SNEGSKA (reference sequence). The CDR3 sequence is CSASPGQESPNYGYTF. The CDR3 DNA sequence: TGCAGTGCTAGTCCGGGACAGGAGTCCCCTAACTATGGCTACACCTTC.

V and J are TRBV11-2 and TRBJ2-7, with 10 nucleotides matching TRBD2. CDR1 and CDR2 from the germline V gene are SGHAT and FQNNGV. The CDR3 totals 17 residues. V gave up 1 base and J gave up 6 bases; unmatched junction bases: 12. In DNA, the CDR3 is TGTGCCAGCAGCTTAGTCCAGGCTAGCGGGAGATTTCGCGAGCAGTACTTC. This encodes CASSLVQASGRFREQYF.